This is a list of T cell receptor beta chains from one sample in a study of graft-versus-host responses after intestinal transplantation. These receptors have no known antigen. Profiled with immunoSEQ multiplex PCR; TCRdb holds only in-frame clones, not every one. The sample shows around 95,000 clones, roughly 84% of them seen only once. The source was unstimulated CD4+ T cells sorted from spleen or lymph node cells, collected before transplant. These receptors were taken from a human donor who was the organ donor for an intestinal transplant. The CDR3 runs from the conserved cysteine through the conserved F or W. Each record gives: J gene, D gene, clone size, V gene, CDR3 DNA, CDR3 protein. A D gene is named only where the DNA matches it firmly. Size values are once, few and many counts, or a class for expanded clones, and some rows have none.

TRBJ1-1 TRBD1 - TRBV30 TGTGCCTGGAGTGTACGAGGGGCAGGGGGGAACACTGAAGCTTTCTTT CAWSVRGAGGNTEAFF
TRBJ1-3 - - TRBV5-4 TGTGCCAGCAGCTTGGTATCTGGAAACACCATATATTTT CASSLVSGNTIYF
TRBJ1-2 - - TRBV19 TGTGCCAGTAGTATGGAGGGGCGGAACTATGGCTACACCTTC CASSMEGRNYGYTF
TRBJ2-1 TRBD2 - TRBV10-1 TGCGCCAGCAGTGAGATGACTAGCGGGGTCGGCAAGCAGTTCTTC CASSEMTSGVGKQFF
TRBJ1-2 - - TRBV2 TGTGCCAGCAGGGGGGAAGGGGCCCCCGGCGGCTACACCTTC CASRGEGAPGGYTF
TRBJ1-1 TRBD1 - TRBV5-1 TGCGCCAGCAGCCCAAGGGTTGGACAGGGGGACACTGAAGCTTTCTTT CASSPRVGQGDTEAFF
TRBJ1-1 - - TRBV5-4 TGTGCCAGCAGCTTGGTGGGGGGGTTTAACACTGAAGCTTTCTTT CASSLVGGFNTEAFF
TRBJ1-2 TRBD1 - TRBV10-3 TGTGCCATCAGCCCGGACAGGGAGCCTAACTATGGCTACACCTTC CAISPDREPNYGYTF
TRBJ2-5 - few TRBV5-1 TGCGCCAGCAGCCACGCCCAGGGTAGGGGAGAGACCCAGTACTTC CASSHAQGRGETQYF
TRBJ1-3 - - TRBV5-6 TGTGCCAGCAGCTTGTCCCGGAAGACTGAGGGAAACACCATATATTTT CASSLSRKTEGNTIYF